The subject of this entry is one T cell receptor beta chain. Its cognate antigen is unknown. The V gene's germline CDR1 is SGHTA and CDR2 FQGTGA. Germline trimming cut 5 bases from V and 5 bases from J; bases unmatched to any gene: 6. This CDR3 contains 13 residues. This sample was taken from a study of blood T cells in healthy people across ages. Broader study findings: Long-lived donors carried more naive CD4+ cells and greater diversity than aged donors. Strong correlation existed between TCR beta diversity and naive T cell percentage.

Collection of around 10 milliliters of peripheral blood was performed for each donor. Combining a sample-barcoded 5' primer with a J-beta primer mix, a second PCR ran for roughly 6 to 12 cycles. TCRdb re-called the 5' RACE reads through MiXCR, storing one row per CDR3 protein. This table has around 700,000 distinct CDR3 sequences, more than 20% appearing once. The same data also contributed to another study, on T cells of mothers and their children. That study adds: Using approximately 1.5 ug per 15 ul, all extracted RNA underwent cDNA synthesis.

The sequence derives from a boy aged 5-17 years in good health. The sequencing input was blood. The chain carries TRBV7-3 and TRBJ2-7; TRBD1 aligns across 7 bases. DNA of the CDR3: TGTGCCAGCAGCACAGGGGTTATGAACGAGCAGTACTTC. It encodes CASSTGVMNEQYF.